This T cell receptor (beta chain) is drawn from a study of OX40 agonist ivuxolimab in advanced cancers. Study at large: The dose of intravenous ivuxolimab that patients received every 2 weeks ranged from 0.01 to 10 mg/kg. Study-level findings and limits: Several nonresponders also turned out to have low normalized T-cell clonal expansion.

In regard to this clone: The antigen remains undetermined.

Sequenced by immunoSEQ multiplex PCR; TCRdb stores in-frame clones only, minus some. The sample consists of about 74,000 clones, 75% to 95% of them appearing once. Per germline, CDR1 SQVTM and CDR2 ANQGSEA. This CDR3 comprises 11 residues. J gave up 10 bases and V 5 bases, and 6 bases lay outside the gene matches. This sequence was found in an adult with an advanced solid tumor such as melanoma, head and neck, liver or kidney cancer. V usage is TRBV29-1 and J usage is TRBJ2-3; 7 nucleotides match TRBD2. This specimen was CD4+ or CD8+ T cells sorted from blood, taken in a trial of the OX40 agonist ivuxolimab. The CDR3 DNA follows: TGCAGCGTTAGGGAGGGCCCGGCGCAGTATTTT. Protein sequence: CSVREGPAQYF.